This entry lists 27 T cell receptor beta chains sequenced from one sample in a study of T-cell reconstitution after alpha-beta-depleted transplantation in children. Using unique molecular identifiers, the investigators prepared the TCRbeta library. TCRdb processed the PCR reads anew with MiXCR; each CDR3 protein has one entry. The table records about 370,000 distinct CDR3 sequences, 20% of them present only once. The specimen was PBMCs from the stem cell graft donor, collected from the stem cell graft. The receptor source for this set is a human donor who donated a stem cell graft to a child with acute myeloid leukemia.

The sample holds a few counts of this clonotype. This sequence joins TRBV9 and TRBJ2-1; no definite D call. The germline CDR1 and CDR2 sequences are SGDLS and YYNGEE. CDR3 length: 15 residues. The ends were cut back, 4 bases at V and 8 bases at J, with 19 bases in the middle. CDR3 sequence: CASSPRGIASDEQFF. The CDR3 coding sequence is TGTGCCAGCAGCCCTAGAGGAATCGCCAGCGATGAGCAGTTCTTC.

V is TRBV11-2 and J is TRBJ1-5; possible D gene TRBD1, 5 bases. Per the germline V gene, CDR1 is SGHAT and CDR2 is FQNNGV. This CDR3 has 16 amino acids. V dropped 1 base and J dropped 5 bases, with 15 bases sitting between them. This CDR3 is CASSLGAGGEYQPQHF. The CDR3 region has the DNA TGTGCCAGCAGCTTAGGGGCCGGGGGGGAATATCAGCCCCAGCATTTT.

This clonotype was recorded a few times. The chain uses TRBV27 and TRBJ2-1; TRBD1 or TRBD2 may be the D gene (6 bases each). V lost 6 bases and J lost 4, with 13 bases in between. Germline CDR1 MNHEY, CDR2 SMNVEV (reference sequence). CDR3 length equals 14 residues. In nucleotides, the CDR3 is TGTGCCAGCAGGGAGGGCGGGACATACAATGAGCAGTTCTTC. This gives the protein CASREGGTYNEQFF.

This clonotype has a handful of counts. The chain couples TRBV11-1 to TRBJ2-1; 9 bases align to TRBD1. The CDR3 contains 16 residues. V was pared by 0 bases and J by 9 bases, with 9 bases of the junction left unmatched. Germline values: CDR1 SGHAT, CDR2 FQDESV (reference sequence). The CDR3 bases are TGTGCCAGCAGCTTAGCAAACAGGGGGCGCGGTGGTGAGCAGTTCTTC. Translation gives CASSLANRGRGGEQFF.

J is TRBJ2-7 and V is TRBV2; 13 nucleotides align to TRBD2. CDR1 SNHLY and CDR2 FYNNEI come from the germline V gene. The junction had 5 bases not matched to a gene; V was cut back by 10 bases and J by 5 bases. The CDR3 extends over 13 amino acids. This chain's CDR3 is CATTSGRANEQYF. CDR3 in DNA: TGTGCCACCACTAGCGGGAGGGCCAACGAGCAGTACTTC.

The chain employs TRBV7-3 and TRBJ2-1; 8 nucleotides line up with TRBD2. Germline-derived CDR1 and CDR2 are SGHTA and FQGTGA. Losses at the gene ends were 3 bases for V and 7 bases for J; bases not matched to a gene: 8. This CDR3 region has 15 residues. DNA of the CDR3: TGTGCCAGCAGCTTGAGCGGGGGATTGCGGAATGAGCAGTTCTTC. It codes for CASSLSGGLRNEQFF.

The chain links TRBV6-5 to TRBJ1-2; perhaps TRBD1 as D (6 bases). The CDR3 runs 13 residues. Per the germline V gene, CDR1 is MNHEY and CDR2 is SVGAGI. Trimming left V 5 bases short and J 4 bases short, with 11 bases between. This chain's CDR3 is CASSRDTGYGYTF. The CDR3 DNA follows: TGTGCCAGCAGTCGGGACACGGGCTATGGCTACACCTTC.

The V and J genes are TRBV12-3 or TRBV12-4 and TRBJ1-4; D is unresolved. The CDR3 runs to 14 residues. The V and J ends lost 6 bases and 7 bases respectively, with 15 bases between them. The CDR3 loop reads CASSSTGSGEKLFF. The CDR3 DNA sequence: TGTGCCAGCAGCTCGACTGGATCCGGTGAAAAACTGTTTTTT.

The table lists this clonotype with many counts. J is TRBJ2-3 and V is TRBV6-5; 10 bases are shared with TRBD2. CDR3 length: 16 residues. Per the germline V gene, CDR1 is MNHEY and CDR2 is SVGAGI. The V segment lost 0 bases and the J segment 6 bases; nucleotides outside the gene matches: 6. The CDR3 loop is CASSYSASGSWDTQYF. The CDR3 DNA follows: TGTGCCAGCAGTTACTCGGCTAGCGGGAGTTGGGATACGCAGTATTTT.

The sample holds a few counts of this clonotype. The CDR3 reads CASSEYPPGETQYF. As DNA, the CDR3 is TGTGCCAGCAGTGAATATCCCCCTGGGGAGACCCAGTACTTC. This chain connects TRBV25-1 to TRBJ2-5; D remains unclear. The CDR3 runs 14 residues. Trimming removed 0 bases at V and 5 bases at J, with 10 bases between. Germline CDR1 MGHDK, CDR2 SYGVNS.

The J gene is TRBJ2-7, the V gene TRBV4-1, with 11 bases that match TRBD2. Germline CDR1 and CDR2: MGHRA and YSYEKL. The CDR3 spans 16 residues. The V gene end was trimmed by 0 bases and the J gene end by 6 bases; junction bases not matched to a gene: 7. CDR3 sequence: CASSQDAQGLAGEQYF. The CDR3 bases are TGCGCCAGCAGCCAAGACGCCCAAGGACTAGCGGGCGAGCAGTACTTC.

The rearrangement uses TRBV28 and TRBJ2-7, with D perhaps TRBD1 (5 bases). Germline V CDR1 and CDR2: MDHEN, SYDVKM. V lost 2 bases to trimming and J lost 7 bases, with 15 bases between them. CDR3 length: 14 amino acids. The CDR3 region is CASSLAGILREQYF. Here the CDR3 DNA reads TGTGCCAGCAGTTTAGCAGGGATCCTACGAGAGCAGTACTTC.

V and J are TRBV6-1 and TRBJ2-7, with D perhaps being TRBD1 or TRBD2 (5 bases each). The germline V and J ends were trimmed by 6 bases and 3 bases, with 15 bases remaining between them. Germline lookup yields CDR1 MNHNS and CDR2 SASEGT. The CDR3 is 14 residues long. As DNA, the CDR3 is TGTGCCAGCAGCCGGGACCAAAGTAGCTACGAGCAGTACTTC. Protein product: CASSRDQSSYEQYF.

This clonotype was counted many times. V usage is TRBV10-3 and J usage is TRBJ1-1, with 8 bases lining up with TRBD1. The CDR3 extends over 14 amino acids. CDR1 ENHRY and CDR2 SYGVKD come from the germline V gene. V dropped 2 bases and J dropped 4; count of bases not matched to a gene: 3. CDR3 in amino acids: CAISEDRGGTEAFF. In DNA, the CDR3 is TGTGCCATCAGTGAGGACAGGGGAGGCACTGAAGCTTTCTTT.

This clonotype turned up a few times. This chain links TRBV20-1 with TRBJ2-2, with D hard to call. CDR1 and CDR2 from the germline V gene are DFQATT and SNEGSKA (reference sequence). V shed 4 bases and J shed 0 bases, with 6 bases lying between them. CDR3 length: 13 amino acids. CDR3 in amino acids: CSANPSNTGELFF. Here the CDR3 DNA reads TGCAGTGCTAATCCCTCGAACACCGGGGAGCTGTTTTTT.

This clonotype came up many times. This sequence joins TRBV29-1 and TRBJ2-1; TRBD2 might be the D (6 bases). Germline CDR1 reads SQVTM; CDR2 reads ANQGSEA. The ends were cut back, 8 bases at V and 5 bases at J, with 28 bases in the middle. This CDR3 comprises 17 residues. CDR3 in DNA: TGCAGCCAACCACTGGAACCCGGGGTAGCGGCCGACAATGAGCAGTTCTTC. Translated: CSQPLEPGVAADNEQFF.

This clonotype came up many times. The chain carries TRBV20-1 and TRBJ2-3, with D possibly TRBD1 on 8 matching bases. V shed 6 bases and J shed 1 base, with 17 bases lying between them. Germline assignment: CDR1 DFQATT and CDR2 SNEGSKA (reference sequence). This CDR3 is 15 amino acids long. CDR3: CSASDREGGTDTQYF. For the CDR3, the DNA is TGCAGTGCATCGGACAGGGAGGGGGGCACAGATACGCAGTATTTT.

This clonotype was seen repeatedly, ten times or more. The chain links TRBV20-1 to TRBJ2-7; tentatively, D is TRBD2 (6 bases). CDR1 is DFQATT and CDR2 is SNEGSKA in the germline V gene (reference sequence). V was trimmed by 0 bases and J by 3 bases, leaving 12 bases between them. This CDR3 contains 14 residues. CDR3 region: CSARDRDFYYEQYF. CDR3 bases: TGCAGTGCTAGAGATCGGGACTTCTACTACGAGCAGTACTTC.

V usage is TRBV28 and J usage is TRBJ2-1; 9 positions match TRBD1. V lost 5 bases, J lost 4 bases, and 6 bases stayed unmatched. CDR1 is MDHEN, CDR2 SYDVKM, per germline. The CDR3 has 15 amino acids. The CDR3 DNA reads TGTGCCAGCAGTCCCCCGGGACAGGGTTACAATGAGCAGTTCTTC. Its protein is CASSPPGQGYNEQFF.

This clonotype was seen only a few times. This chain joins TRBV24-1 and TRBJ2-1; D unclear. Trimming removed 0 bases at V and 0 bases at J, with 8 bases between. This CDR3 spans 16 amino acids. Germline CDR1 and CDR2: KGHDR and SFDVKD. The CDR3 is CATSDLVPGSYNEQFF. The CDR3 DNA is TGTGCCACCAGTGATTTGGTCCCGGGCTCCTACAATGAGCAGTTCTTC.

V usage is TRBV7-2 and J usage is TRBJ2-1, with 8 bases aligning to TRBD2. This CDR3 is built from 15 residues. Trimming at V came to 0 bases and at J to 7 bases, leaving 5 bases not matched to a gene. From germline, CDR1 is SGHTA and CDR2 FQGNSA. CDR3 in DNA: TGTGCCAGCAGCTTAGCGAGCGGGAGTGCAAATGAGCAGTTCTTC. Encoded protein: CASSLASGSANEQFF.

This clonotype was observed many times. The V call is TRBV5-6, the J call TRBJ2-2; unclear D gene. Germline V lookup: CDR1 SGHDT, CDR2 YYEEEE. The CDR3 sequence is 13 residues long. With 2 bases removed from V and 7 bases from J, the gap between germline ends came to 9 bases. The chain's CDR3 is CASSLQRLGELFF. CDR3 nucleotides: TGTGCCAGCAGCTTACAGCGCCTCGGGGAGCTGTTTTTT.

V usage is TRBV29-1 and J usage is TRBJ2-3; 9 bases agree with TRBD2. CDR3 size: 13 residues. Germline V gene data show CDR1 as SQVTM and CDR2 as ANQGSEA. CDR3 sequence (DNA): TGCAACCTAGTAGCGGGGGGCACAGATACGCAGTATTTT. Its protein product is CNLVAGGTDTQYF.

This clonotype was seen only a few times. The rearrangement uses TRBV7-6 and TRBJ2-3; no reliable D call. The V gene's germline CDR1 is SGHVS and CDR2 FNYEAQ. Trimming stripped 3 bases from V and 2 bases from J, with 6 bases between. The CDR3 has 13 amino acids. CDR3 DNA: TGTGCCAGCAGCTTGAAACCCACAGATACGCAGTATTTT. Translation: CASSLKPTDTQYF.

This clonotype has more than one count but fewer than ten. The chain is built from TRBV5-5 and TRBJ2-1; TRBD1 matches 8 bases. V gave up 3 bases and J gave up 9 bases; unmatched junction bases: 5. CDR1 and CDR2 from the germline V gene are SGHKS and YYEKEE (reference sequence). The CDR3 runs to 13 residues. CDR3 in amino acids: CASSSDRDGEQFF. In nucleotides, the CDR3 is TGTGCCAGCAGCTCGGACAGGGATGGTGAGCAGTTCTTC.

This clonotype has a handful of counts. The gene calls are TRBV29-1 and TRBJ1-5; TRBD1 aligns across 7 bases. The CDR3 is made up of 13 amino acids. J was trimmed by 0 bases and V by 5 bases; bases with no gene match: 1. Germline values: CDR1 SQVTM, CDR2 ANQGSEA. CDR3 coding DNA: TGCAGCGTTACAGGGGCTAGCAATCAGCCCCAGCATTTT. Translating it yields CSVTGASNQPQHF.

The gene calls are TRBV7-9 and TRBJ1-1; a possible D gene is TRBD1 (5 bases). The CDR3 is 15 amino acids. Between the trimmed V and J ends, which lost 2 bases and 3 bases, there was a span of 13 bases. The germline V gene has CDR1 SEHNR and CDR2 FQNEAQ (reference sequence). The CDR3 region has the DNA TGTGCCAGCAGCTTAAGGAACGGGGGGGACACTGAAGCTTTCTTT. Protein product: CASSLRNGGDTEAFF.